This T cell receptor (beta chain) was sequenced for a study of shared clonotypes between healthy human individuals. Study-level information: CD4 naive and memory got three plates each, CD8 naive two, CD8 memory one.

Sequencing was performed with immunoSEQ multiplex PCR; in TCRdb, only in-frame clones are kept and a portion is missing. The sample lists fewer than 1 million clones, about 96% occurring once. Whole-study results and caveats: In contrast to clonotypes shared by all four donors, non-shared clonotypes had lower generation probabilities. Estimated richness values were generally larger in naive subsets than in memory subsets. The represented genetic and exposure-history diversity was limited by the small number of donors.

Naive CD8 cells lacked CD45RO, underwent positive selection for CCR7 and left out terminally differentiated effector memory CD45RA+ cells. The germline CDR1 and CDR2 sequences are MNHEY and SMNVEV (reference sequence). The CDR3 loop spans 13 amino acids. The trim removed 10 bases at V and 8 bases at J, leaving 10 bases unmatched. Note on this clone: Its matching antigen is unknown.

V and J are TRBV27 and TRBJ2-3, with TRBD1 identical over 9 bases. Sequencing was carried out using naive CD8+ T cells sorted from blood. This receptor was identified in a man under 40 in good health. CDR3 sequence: CATWGTGRGTQYF. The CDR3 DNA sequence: TGTGCCACCTGGGGGACAGGGAGGGGTACGCAGTATTTT.